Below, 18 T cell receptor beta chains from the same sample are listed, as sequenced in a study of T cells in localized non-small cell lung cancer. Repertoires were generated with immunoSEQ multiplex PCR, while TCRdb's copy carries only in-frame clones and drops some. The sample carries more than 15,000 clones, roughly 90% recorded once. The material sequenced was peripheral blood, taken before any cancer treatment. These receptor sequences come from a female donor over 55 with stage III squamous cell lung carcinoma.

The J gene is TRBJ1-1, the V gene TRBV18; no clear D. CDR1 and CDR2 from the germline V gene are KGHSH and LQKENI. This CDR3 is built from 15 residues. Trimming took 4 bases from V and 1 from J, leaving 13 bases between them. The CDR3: CASSRVQEPNTEAFF. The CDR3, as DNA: TGTGCCAGCTCACGAGTCCAAGAGCCGAACACTGAAGCTTTCTTT.

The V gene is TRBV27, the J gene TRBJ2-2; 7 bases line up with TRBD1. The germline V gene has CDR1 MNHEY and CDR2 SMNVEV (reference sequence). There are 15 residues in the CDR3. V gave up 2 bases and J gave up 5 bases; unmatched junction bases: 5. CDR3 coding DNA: TGTGCCAGCAGTTTAGCCGTACAGGGGACCGGGGAGCTGTTTTTT. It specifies CASSLAVQGTGELFF.

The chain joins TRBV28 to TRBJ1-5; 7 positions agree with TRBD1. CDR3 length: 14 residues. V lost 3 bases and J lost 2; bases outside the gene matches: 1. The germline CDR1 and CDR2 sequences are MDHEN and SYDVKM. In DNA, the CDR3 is TGTGCCAGCAGTTTGGACAGGCGCAATCAGCCCCAGCATTTT. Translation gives CASSLDRRNQPQHF.

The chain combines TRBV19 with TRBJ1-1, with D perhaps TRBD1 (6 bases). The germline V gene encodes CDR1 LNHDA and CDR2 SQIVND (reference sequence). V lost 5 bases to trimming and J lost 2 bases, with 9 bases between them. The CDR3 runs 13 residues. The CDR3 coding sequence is TGTGCCAGTAGTGGGGGCCTTAACACTGAAGCTTTCTTT. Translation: CASSGGLNTEAFF. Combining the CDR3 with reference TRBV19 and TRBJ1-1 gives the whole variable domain DGGITQSPKYLFRKEGQNVTLSCEQNLNHDAMYWYRQDPGQGLRLIYYSQIVNDFQKGDIAEGYSVSREKKESFPLTVTSAQKNPTAFYLCASSGGLNTEAFFGQGTRLTVV.

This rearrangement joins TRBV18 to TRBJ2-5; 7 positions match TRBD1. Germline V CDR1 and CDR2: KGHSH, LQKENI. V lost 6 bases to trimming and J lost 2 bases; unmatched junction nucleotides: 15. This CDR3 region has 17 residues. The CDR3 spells CASSLTSSPGQQETQYF. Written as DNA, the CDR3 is TGTGCCAGCTCCCTCACGTCCTCGCCGGGACAGCAAGAGACCCAGTACTTC.

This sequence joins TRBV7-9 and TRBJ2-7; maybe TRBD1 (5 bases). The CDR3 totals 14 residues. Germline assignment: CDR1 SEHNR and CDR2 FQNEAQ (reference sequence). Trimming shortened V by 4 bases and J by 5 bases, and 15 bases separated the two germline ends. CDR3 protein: CASSSGRAYNEQYF. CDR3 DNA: TGTGCCAGCAGCTCAGGGCGAGCCTATAACGAGCAGTACTTC.

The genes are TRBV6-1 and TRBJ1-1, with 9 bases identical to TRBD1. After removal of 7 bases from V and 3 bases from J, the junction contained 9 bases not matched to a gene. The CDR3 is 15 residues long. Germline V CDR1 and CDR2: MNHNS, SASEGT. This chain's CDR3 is CASKGAGQGDTEAFF. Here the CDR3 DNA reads TGTGCCAGCAAAGGTGCGGGACAGGGTGACACTGAAGCTTTCTTT.

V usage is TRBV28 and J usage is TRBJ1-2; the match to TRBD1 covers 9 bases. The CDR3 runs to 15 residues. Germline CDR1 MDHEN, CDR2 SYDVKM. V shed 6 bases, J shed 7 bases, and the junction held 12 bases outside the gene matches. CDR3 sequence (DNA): TGTGCCAGCAGCCCAGTGGGACAGGGAGAGGGTGGCTACACCTTC. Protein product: CASSPVGQGEGGYTF.

CDR3 region: CASSQVAGGTQYF. The CDR3 region has the DNA TGTGCCAGCAGCCAAGTAGCAGGGGGTACGCAGTATTTT. The chain has TRBV14 and TRBJ2-3, with TRBD1 matching 7 bases. This CDR3 is 13 amino acids long. After removal of 1 base from V and 8 bases from J, the junction contained 3 bases not matched to a gene. Germline-derived CDR1 and CDR2 are SGHDN and FVKESK.

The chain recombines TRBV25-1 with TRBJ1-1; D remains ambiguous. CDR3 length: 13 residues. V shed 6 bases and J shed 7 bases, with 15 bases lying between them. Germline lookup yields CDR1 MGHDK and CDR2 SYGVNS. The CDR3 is CASRSALNYEAFF. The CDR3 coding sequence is TGTGCCAGCAGGTCCGCTCTTAATTATGAAGCTTTCTTT. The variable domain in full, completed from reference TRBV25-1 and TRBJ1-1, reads EADIYQTPRYLVIGTGKKITLECSQTMGHDKMYWYQQDPGMELHLIHYSYGVNSTEKGDLSSESTVSRIRTEHFPLTLESARPSHTSQYLCASRSALNYEAFFGQGTRLTVV.

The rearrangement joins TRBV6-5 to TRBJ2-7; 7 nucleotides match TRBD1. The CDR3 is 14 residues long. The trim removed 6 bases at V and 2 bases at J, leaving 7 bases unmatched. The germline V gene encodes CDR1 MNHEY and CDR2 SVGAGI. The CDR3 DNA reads TGTGCCAGCAGGCGCCTGACAGGGCCCTACGAGCAGTACTTC. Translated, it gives CASRRLTGPYEQYF.

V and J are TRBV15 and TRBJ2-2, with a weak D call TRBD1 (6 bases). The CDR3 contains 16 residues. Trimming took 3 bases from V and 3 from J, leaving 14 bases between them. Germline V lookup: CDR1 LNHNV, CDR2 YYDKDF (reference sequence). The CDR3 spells CATSSTGTKYTGELFF. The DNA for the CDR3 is TGTGCCACCAGCAGTACCGGGACAAAGTACACCGGGGAGCTGTTTTTT.

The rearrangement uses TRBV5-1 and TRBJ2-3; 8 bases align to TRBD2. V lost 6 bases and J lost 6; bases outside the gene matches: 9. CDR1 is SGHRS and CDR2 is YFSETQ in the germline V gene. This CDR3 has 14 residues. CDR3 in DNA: TGCGCCAGCACCCTCATAGCGGGATCCGATACGCAGTATTTT. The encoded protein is CASTLIAGSDTQYF.

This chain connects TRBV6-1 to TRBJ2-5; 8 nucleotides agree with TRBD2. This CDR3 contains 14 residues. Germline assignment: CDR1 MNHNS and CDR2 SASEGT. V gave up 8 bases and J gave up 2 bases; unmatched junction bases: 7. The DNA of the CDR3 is TGTGCCAGCGGACCTAGCGGGCCACAAGAGACCCAGTACTTC. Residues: CASGPSGPQETQYF.

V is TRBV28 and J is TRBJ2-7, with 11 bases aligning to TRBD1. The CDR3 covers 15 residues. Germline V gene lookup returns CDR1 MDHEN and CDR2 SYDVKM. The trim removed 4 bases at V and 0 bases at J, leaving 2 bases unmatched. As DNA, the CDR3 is TGTGCCAGCAGTTGGACAGGGGGCGCCTCCTACGAGCAGTACTTC. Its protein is CASSWTGGASYEQYF. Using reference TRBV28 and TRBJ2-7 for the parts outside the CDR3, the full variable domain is DVKVTQSSRYLVKRTGEKVFLECVQDMDHENMFWYRQDPGLGLRLIYFSYDVKMKEKGDIPEGYSVSREKKERFSLILESASTNQTSMYLCASSWTGGASYEQYFGPGTRLTVT.

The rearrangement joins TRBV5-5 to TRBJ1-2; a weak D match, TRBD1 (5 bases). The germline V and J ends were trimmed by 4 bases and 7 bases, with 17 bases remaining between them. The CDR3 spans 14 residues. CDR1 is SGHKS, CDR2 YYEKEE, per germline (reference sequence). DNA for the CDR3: TGTGCCAGCAGCCGCGTGGGGGGAGGTGGTGGCTACACCTTC. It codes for CASSRVGGGGGYTF.

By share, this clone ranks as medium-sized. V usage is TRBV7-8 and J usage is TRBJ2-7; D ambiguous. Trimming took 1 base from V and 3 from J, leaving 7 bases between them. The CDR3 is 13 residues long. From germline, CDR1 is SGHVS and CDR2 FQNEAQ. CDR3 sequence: CASSLGPGYEQYF. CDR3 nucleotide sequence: TGTGCCAGCAGCTTAGGTCCGGGCTACGAGCAGTACTTC.

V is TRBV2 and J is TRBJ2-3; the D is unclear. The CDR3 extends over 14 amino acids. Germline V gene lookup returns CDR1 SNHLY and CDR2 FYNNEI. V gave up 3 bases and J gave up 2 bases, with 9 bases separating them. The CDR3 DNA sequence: TGTGCCAGCAGTGACAGGATAAACACAGATACGCAGTATTTT. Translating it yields CASSDRINTDTQYF.